A single sample is the source of the 16 T cell receptor beta chains below, sequenced in a study of T cell changes during pregnancy in multiple sclerosis (dated by TCRdb to between 2018 and 2021). Library generation was performed with the immunoSEQ multiplex PCR assay. This immuneACCESS table, as held by TCRdb, lists in-frame sequences with V and J called but not all clones. Of the missing ones, under half trace to an unresolved V gene in checked studies; the others have no known cause. The sample contains around 60,000 clones, 93% of them found a single time. The leading ten clones occupy around 1.7% of the sample. The sequencing used peripheral blood, collected after pregnancy. The receptors shown here come from a female donor with multiple sclerosis, enrolled in a pregnancy study.

The chain uses TRBV11-2 and TRBJ2-3; 10 bases align to TRBD2. This CDR3 comprises 15 residues. Germline trimming cut 4 bases from V and 1 base from J; bases unmatched to any gene: 2. Germline CDR1 SGHAT, CDR2 FQNNGV. The CDR3 is CASSSGLAGTDTQYF. The CDR3 nucleotides read TGTGCCAGCAGCTCCGGACTAGCGGGCACAGATACGCAGTATTTT.

CDR3 DNA: TGTGCCAGCAGCCCAGGAGGTGGGCCTTGGGGAGGCACTGAAGCTTTCTTT. Protein: CASSPGGGPWGGTEAFF. The V call is TRBV7-3, the J call TRBJ1-1; no firm D call. Trimming took 5 bases from V and 4 from J, leaving 23 bases between them. Germline values: CDR1 SGHTA, CDR2 FQGTGA. The length of the CDR3 is 17 residues. Full variable domain (outside the CDR3, taken from reference TRBV7-3 and TRBJ1-1): GAGVSQTPSNKVTEKGKYVELRCDPISGHTALYWYRQSLGQGPEFLIYFQGTGAADDSGLPNDRFFAVRPEGSVSTLKIQRTERGDSAVYLCASSPGGGPWGGTEAFFGQGTRLTVV.

This chain connects TRBV7-2 to TRBJ1-2, with 8 bases matching TRBD1. The CDR3 extends over 13 amino acids. CDR1 and CDR2 from the germline V gene are SGHTA and FQGNSA. Trimming took 5 bases from V and 7 from J; bases not matched to a gene: 6. The CDR3 loop reads CASSPQGARGYTF. CDR3 nucleotide sequence: TGTGCCAGCAGCCCGCAGGGGGCGCGTGGCTACACCTTC.

The V gene is TRBV15, the J gene TRBJ2-1; D is ambiguous. The CDR3 has 13 residues. The V gene lost 0 bases and the J gene lost 8 bases, with 8 bases spanning the gap. Germline V gene sequence: CDR1 LNHNV, CDR2 YYDKDF (reference sequence). CDR3 protein: CATSRDPVDEQFF. The CDR3 DNA is TGTGCCACCAGCAGAGATCCGGTCGATGAGCAGTTCTTC. Complete variable domain (other parts from reference TRBV15 and TRBJ2-1): DAMVIQNPRYQVTQFGKPVTLSCSQTLNHNVMYWYQQKSSQAPKLLFHYYDKDFNNEADTPDNFQSRRPNTSFCFLDIRSPGLGDTAMYLCATSRDPVDEQFFGPGTRLTVL.

The chain is built from TRBV7-2 and TRBJ2-7, with D maybe TRBD1 (6 bases). CDR1 is SGHTA, CDR2 FQGNSA, per germline. V was pared by 6 bases and J by 5 bases, with 17 bases between. This CDR3 region has 14 residues. CDR3 DNA: TGTGCCAGCAGATCACAGGGTTGGGTCCACGAGCAGTACTTC. Residues: CASRSQGWVHEQYF.

This clone has a single count. The chain couples TRBV28 to TRBJ2-3; 8 positions agree with TRBD2. Germline V gives CDR1 MDHEN, CDR2 SYDVKM. V trimming: 5 bases; J trimming: 3 bases; junction bases outside the gene matches: 7. The CDR3 has 15 residues. DNA of the CDR3: TGTGCCAGCAGTCCCAGACGGGAGGGGACAGATACGCAGTATTTT. Its protein product is CASSPRREGTDTQYF. Supplemented by reference TRBV28 and TRBJ2-3, the full variable domain reads DVKVTQSSRYLVKRTGEKVFLECVQDMDHENMFWYRQDPGLGLRLIYFSYDVKMKEKGDIPEGYSVSREKKERFSLILESASTNQTSMYLCASSPRREGTDTQYFGPGTRLTVL.

The chain uses TRBV27 and TRBJ2-5; D is unresolved. Trimming cost V 5 bases and J 1 base, with 8 bases left between them. The germline V gene has CDR1 MNHEY and CDR2 SMNVEV (reference sequence). The CDR3 has 13 residues. Here the CDR3 DNA reads TGTGCCAGCAGTCCGAGCACCCAAGAGACCCAGTACTTC. Translated, it gives CASSPSTQETQYF.

This sequence joins TRBV18 and TRBJ2-7, with 7 bases matching TRBD1. V shed 3 bases and J 0 bases; nucleotides not matched to a gene: 5. CDR1 and CDR2 from the germline V gene are KGHSH and LQKENI. The CDR3 length is 15 residues. The CDR3 loop reads CASSPMDRSSYEQYF. The CDR3 coding sequence is TGTGCCAGCTCACCGATGGACAGGAGCTCCTACGAGCAGTACTTC.

The chain carries TRBV6-6 and TRBJ2-6, with TRBD2 identical over 7 bases. The J segment lost 2 bases and the V segment lost 2 bases, leaving 0 bases of the junction unmatched. This CDR3 contains 15 residues. The germline V gene encodes CDR1 MNHNY and CDR2 SVGAGI (reference sequence). Written as DNA, the CDR3 is TGTGCCAGCAGTTACGCGGGGGCTGGGGCCAACGTCCTGACTTTC. This gives the protein CASSYAGAGANVLTF.

This chain links TRBV10-2 with TRBJ2-7, with no clear D. V lost 6 bases and J 1 base, leaving 10 bases between the germline ends. CDR1 is WSHSY, CDR2 SAAADI, per germline. The CDR3 runs to 13 residues. The CDR3 DNA follows: TGCGCCAGCAGCTACGGGTCGTCCTACGAGCAGTACTTC. Translation: CASSYGSSYEQYF.

As concerns this clone: The junction differs from germline at one of its ends, possibly a read error. The J gene is TRBJ2-1, the V gene TRBV27, with TRBD1 matching over 11 bases. Germline loops: CDR1 MNHEY, CDR2 SMNVEV (reference sequence). The CDR3 sequence is 15 residues long. The CDR3, as DNA: TGTACCAGCAGTTCCGGGACAGGGGGAATCAATGAGCAGTTCTTC. Protein sequence: CTSSSGTGGINEQFF.

CDR3 sequence reads: CASSLQGDGYTF. The DNA of the CDR3 is TGTGCCAGCAGCTTACAGGGGGATGGCTACACCTTC. V and J are TRBV7-9 and TRBJ1-2; 7 bases agree with TRBD1. Germline trimming cut 2 bases from V and 6 bases from J; bases unmatched to any gene: 0. This CDR3 region has 12 residues. Germline V gene sequence: CDR1 SEHNR, CDR2 FQNEAQ (reference sequence).

The gene calls are TRBV4-1 and TRBJ2-2; 9 positions match TRBD2. The CDR3 totals 16 residues. Trimming removed 5 bases from V and 6 bases from J; junction bases left unmatched: 10. Germline CDR1 is MGHRA and CDR2 is YSYEKL. CDR3: CASSKTGTSFPGELFF. CDR3 DNA sequence: TGCGCCAGCAGCAAAACCGGGACTAGCTTTCCCGGGGAGCTGTTTTTT.

The CDR3: CASSTTASNEQFF. Written as DNA, the CDR3 is TGTGCCAGCTCAACGACAGCTTCCAATGAGCAGTTCTTC. The V call is TRBV18, the J call TRBJ2-1; maybe TRBD1 (5 bases). Germline lookup yields CDR1 KGHSH and CDR2 LQKENI. Trimming took off 5 bases at V and 6 bases at J, with 11 bases between the two ends. CDR3 length equals 13 residues.

This chain links TRBV25-1 with TRBJ2-3; 8 nucleotides align to TRBD2. The V gene end was trimmed by 3 bases and the J gene end by 7 bases; junction bases not matched to a gene: 12. CDR3 length: 16 residues. Looked up from germline, CDR1 is MGHDK and CDR2 is SYGVNS. The CDR3, as DNA: TGTGCCAGCAGTGATCTGAAGCGGGAGTACGCCAATACGCAGTATTTT. This codes for CASSDLKREYANTQYF. Full variable domain (remainder filled in from reference TRBV25-1 and TRBJ2-3): EADIYQTPRYLVIGTGKKITLECSQTMGHDKMYWYQQDPGMELHLIHYSYGVNSTEKGDLSSESTVSRIRTEHFPLTLESARPSHTSQYLCASSDLKREYANTQYFGPGTRLTVL.

The chain joins TRBV15 to TRBJ2-3, with a tentative D call TRBD2 (6 bases). This CDR3 has 15 amino acids. V shed 3 bases and J shed 7 bases, with 17 bases lying between them. Germline CDR1 LNHNV, CDR2 YYDKDF (reference sequence). CDR3 sequence reads: CATSRRGDSANTQYF. CDR3 DNA: TGTGCCACCAGCAGGAGAGGGGACTCTGCCAATACGCAGTATTTT.